One and the same sample provided the 28 T cell receptor beta chains below, sequenced in a study of cytomegalovirus exposure and HLA in healthy donors. PCR amplification relied on 60 Vbeta primers (plus 13 Jbeta primers). Here immunoSEQ multiplex PCR was the method, and the copy in TCRdb shows in-frame clones only, minus some. The table shows tens of thousands of clones, with about 76% occurring only once. Sequenced material: PBMCs. The receptors come from a man aged 50-59 years in good health and CMV-seronegative.

Here the CDR3 DNA reads TGTGCCAGCAGTCAGACAGGGAACACTGAAGCTTTCTTT. Amino acids: CASSQTGNTEAFF. The rearrangement links TRBV6-6 to TRBJ1-1; D may be TRBD1 (6 bases). Trimming took off 5 bases at V and 1 base at J, with 8 bases between the two ends. The CDR3 is made up of 13 amino acids. Germline V CDR1 and CDR2: MNHNY, SVGAGI (reference sequence).

The chain links TRBV25-1 to TRBJ1-6, with a tentative D call TRBD1 (6 bases). CDR1 and CDR2 from the germline V gene are MGHDK and SYGVNS. This CDR3 has 18 residues. The V end lost 1 base, the J end lost 6 bases, and 19 bases lay between the germline ends. As DNA, the CDR3 is TGTGCCAGCAGTGAATCGGGTAATAGGGGCAGGGGTAATTCACCCCTCCACTTT. Protein sequence: CASSESGNRGRGNSPLHF.

V and J are TRBV10-2 and TRBJ2-4; tentatively, D is TRBD2 (5 bases). The CDR3 contains 14 residues. CDR1 and CDR2 from the germline V gene are WSHSY and SAAADI. Trimming took off 6 bases at V and 3 bases at J, with 12 bases between the two ends. CDR3 DNA sequence: TGCGCCAGCAGCCTAAGCCGGGACAAAAACATTCAGTACTTC. It codes for CASSLSRDKNIQYF.

The chain couples TRBV10-2 to TRBJ1-2; TRBD1 matches 8 bases. The CDR3 covers 14 residues. V shed 2 bases and J 2 bases; nucleotides not matched to a gene: 1. Germline V gives CDR1 WSHSY, CDR2 SAAADI. The CDR3 nucleotides read TGCGCCAGCAGTGAGGACAGGGGAAACTATGGCTACACCTTC. Its translation is CASSEDRGNYGYTF.

In its sample, this clone was seen once. The chain has TRBV9 and TRBJ2-2; 7 bases match TRBD1. From germline, CDR1 is SGDLS and CDR2 YYNGEE. This CDR3 is 17 amino acids long. V trimming: 5 bases; J trimming: 6 bases; junction bases outside the gene matches: 16. CDR3 nucleotide sequence: TGTGCCAGCAGTCCAGAAATTACAGGGGCCTCCCCCGGGGAGCTGTTTTTT. Its translation: CASSPEITGASPGELFF.

This clone was recorded a few times. V and J are TRBV11-1 and TRBJ2-7; D gene ambiguous. The germline gives CDR1 SGHAT, CDR2 FQDESV (reference sequence). This CDR3 is 14 amino acids long. The V end lost 5 bases, the J end lost 7 bases, and 18 bases lay between the germline ends. CDR3 coding DNA: TGTGCCAGCAGCCATACCGGGTCCCTGAGGGAGCAGTACTTC. Protein: CASSHTGSLREQYF.

The chain carries TRBV29-1 and TRBJ1-2; D is possibly TRBD1 (6 bases). The CDR3 covers 14 residues. Germline assignment: CDR1 SQVTM and CDR2 ANQGSEA. Trimming cost V 4 bases and J 4 bases, with 16 bases left between them. This CDR3 reads CSVVRGREAYGYTF. CDR3 in DNA: TGCAGCGTTGTCAGGGGCCGGGAAGCCTATGGCTACACCTTC.

The chain has TRBV5-1 and TRBJ2-5; 12 bases fit TRBD2. There are 14 residues in the CDR3. Trimming cost V 3 bases and J 3 bases; bases outside gene matches: 0. CDR1 and CDR2 (germline): SGHRS, YFSETQ. For the CDR3, the DNA is TGCGCCAGCAGCTGGACTAGCGGGGAAGAGACCCAGTACTTC. Its protein is CASSWTSGEETQYF.

On this clone: This sample also contains other DNA sequences that code for the same CDR3. The gene calls are TRBV6-5 and TRBJ2-5; no firm D call. Trimming cost V 2 bases and J 3 bases, with 4 bases left between them. This CDR3 has 12 residues. Germline CDR1 and CDR2: MNHEY and SVGAGI. CDR3 protein: CASSYPEETQYF. CDR3 nucleotide sequence: TGTGCCAGCAGTTACCCCGAAGAGACCCAGTACTTC.

Sample share makes this clone medium-sized. The chain couples TRBV15 to TRBJ2-2, with D perhaps TRBD1 (6 bases). This CDR3 region has 15 residues. V was cut by 3 bases and J by 3 bases, with 11 bases left in between. Germline CDR1 LNHNV, CDR2 YYDKDF (reference sequence). The DNA of the CDR3 is TGTGCCACCAGCAGTGGGACATCGGACACCGGGGAGCTGTTTTTT. This codes for CATSSGTSDTGELFF.

This clone has a handful of counts. V gene TRBV29-1 combines with J gene TRBJ2-5; D is ambiguous. From germline, CDR1 is SQVTM and CDR2 ANQGSEA. The length of the CDR3 is 12 residues. With 7 bases removed from V and 2 bases from J, the gap between germline ends came to 11 bases. The DNA of the CDR3 is TGCAGCGCCCTATTCCTACAAGAGACCCAGTACTTC. It encodes CSALFLQETQYF.

A few counts support this clone. The V call is TRBV7-2, the J call TRBJ2-7; 9 nucleotides agree with TRBD2. The length of the CDR3 is 17 residues. CDR1 and CDR2 from the germline V gene are SGHTA and FQGNSA. Trimming at V came to 1 base and at J to 2 bases, leaving 9 bases not matched to a gene. CDR3 bases: TGTGCCAGCAGCTTAGTTATTAGCGGGGGACACACCTACGAGCAGTACTTC. This translates into CASSLVISGGHTYEQYF.

The table lists this clone with a count of one. This rearrangement joins TRBV29-1 to TRBJ1-5, with D perhaps TRBD1 (5 bases). Germline V gives CDR1 SQVTM, CDR2 ANQGSEA. The V and J ends lost 6 bases and 4 bases respectively, with 10 bases between them. CDR3 length equals 12 residues. CDR3 in amino acids: CSVQTENQPQHF. CDR3 coding DNA: TGCAGCGTCCAGACAGAGAATCAGCCCCAGCATTTT.

This chain uses TRBV9 with TRBJ1-1; weak D call: TRBD1 (5 bases). The CDR3 totals 13 residues. Germline CDR1 and CDR2: SGDLS and YYNGEE. V was pared by 3 bases and J by 5 bases, with 11 bases between. The CDR3 nucleotides read TGTGCCAGCAGCGAGGGGATGGGTACTGAAGCTTTCTTT. Its protein product is CASSEGMGTEAFF.

The CDR3 bases are TGTGCCAGCAGCTTGGAGGGGCCCGGGAGGAATGGCTACACCTTC. Its protein is CASSLEGPGRNGYTF. The chain employs TRBV5-6 and TRBJ1-2; D perhaps matches TRBD1 (5 bases). CDR3 length: 15 residues. Germline V lookup: CDR1 SGHDT, CDR2 YYEEEE. Trimming removed 0 bases from V and 6 bases from J, with 15 bases in between.

This chain links TRBV9 with TRBJ1-4; D ambiguous. Germline V gene data show CDR1 as SGDLS and CDR2 as YYNGEE. The CDR3 is 16 residues long. Trimming left V 4 bases short and J 0 bases short, with 13 bases between. CDR3 sequence reads: CASSFGLSATNEKLFF. In DNA form, the CDR3 reads TGTGCCAGCAGCTTCGGTTTGTCCGCAACTAATGAAAAACTGTTTTTT.

The gene calls are TRBV5-8 and TRBJ2-3; 7 bases are shared with TRBD1. The ends lost 2 bases at V and 0 bases at J; junction bases unmatched: 3. This CDR3 has 15 amino acids. The germline V gene encodes CDR1 SGHTS and CDR2 YDEGEE. The CDR3 reads CASSFTGASTDTQYF. As DNA, the CDR3 is TGTGCCAGCAGCTTCACAGGGGCAAGCACAGATACGCAGTATTTT.

V gene TRBV5-4 combines with J gene TRBJ2-7; possibly TRBD1 for D (5 bases). The CDR3 length is 12 residues. Looked up from germline, CDR1 is SGHNT and CDR2 is YYREEE (reference sequence). V was pared by 10 bases and J by 13 bases, with 24 bases between. The CDR3 reads CAPLIGACASYF. CDR3 DNA sequence: TGTGCCCCTCTGATTGGGGCCTGTGCTTCCTACTTC.

CDR3 sequence (DNA): TGTGCCAGCAAAGAGGACTACAACAATGAGCAGTTCTTC. It is translated as CASKEDYNNEQFF. This chain uses TRBV2 with TRBJ2-1; D may be TRBD2 (6 bases). CDR3 length: 13 residues. The V gene's germline CDR1 is SNHLY and CDR2 FYNNEI. V was pared by 7 bases and J by 5 bases, with 12 bases between.

The chain recombines TRBV19 with TRBJ2-7; D is perhaps TRBD1 (5 bases). V shed 3 bases and J shed 4 bases, with 10 bases lying between them. Germline values: CDR1 LNHDA, CDR2 SQIVND (reference sequence). CDR3 length: 13 amino acids. The CDR3 protein is CASSITRAYEQYF. CDR3 nucleotides: TGTGCCAGTAGTATTACCAGGGCGTACGAGCAGTACTTC.

The chain employs TRBV7-9 and TRBJ2-5, with 9 bases matching TRBD1. The CDR3 extends over 15 amino acids. After removal of 6 bases from V and 11 bases from J, the junction contained 16 bases not matched to a gene. Germline V gene lookup returns CDR1 SEHNR and CDR2 FQNEAQ (reference sequence). The CDR3 protein is CASSQKGQGFWEQYF. CDR3 sequence (DNA): TGTGCCAGCAGTCAGAAAGGACAGGGGTTTTGGGAGCAGTACTTC.

The genes are TRBV10-1 and TRBJ2-1; 9 bases are a match to TRBD2. J gave up 9 bases and V 3 bases, and 15 bases lay outside the gene matches. The CDR3 has 17 residues. In germline, CDR1 is WNHNN, CDR2 SYGVQD (reference sequence). The CDR3 sequence: CASSEGRGGPRSGEQFF. The CDR3 region has the DNA TGCGCCAGCAGTGAAGGGCGGGGGGGCCCGAGGTCCGGTGAGCAGTTCTTC.

Turning to this clone: An end of the junction differs from the germline gene, which may be a read error. CDR3 region: CASSLGGQGF. CDR3 sequence (DNA): TGTGCCAGCAGCCTCGGGGGACAGGGGTTC. This sequence joins TRBV2 and TRBJ1-2; 10 nucleotides align to TRBD1. This CDR3 region has 10 residues. Germline V gene lookup returns CDR1 SNHLY and CDR2 FYNNEI.

The chain recombines TRBV6-4 with TRBJ2-3; no clear D gene. This CDR3 is built from 13 residues. V was trimmed by 2 bases and J by 0 bases, leaving 3 bases between them. The germline V gene has CDR1 MRHNA and CDR2 SNTAGT. CDR3 loop: CASSDTSTDTQYF. DNA for the CDR3: TGTGCCAGCAGTGACACTAGCACAGATACGCAGTATTTT.

J is TRBJ2-7 and V is TRBV19, with TRBD1 identical over 8 bases. The germline CDR1 and CDR2 sequences are LNHDA and SQIVND (reference sequence). Trimming removed 3 bases from V and 6 bases from J; junction bases left unmatched: 4. This CDR3 has 13 amino acids. The CDR3 coding sequence is TGTGCCAGTAGTATCCGGACAGGGTTCGAGCAGTACTTC. This translates into CASSIRTGFEQYF.

The V and J genes are TRBV27 and TRBJ2-7; tentatively, D is TRBD1 (6 bases). V gave up 7 bases and J gave up 6 bases, with 16 bases separating them. The CDR3 runs 13 residues. CDR1 is MNHEY, CDR2 SMNVEV, per germline (reference sequence). CDR3 protein: CASNPTGLGEQYF. The CDR3 region has the DNA TGTGCCAGCAACCCGACAGGCCTCGGCGAGCAGTACTTC.

The J gene is TRBJ2-3, the V gene TRBV9; the match to TRBD2 covers 8 bases. CDR3 size: 18 residues. Trimming cost V 0 bases and J 2 bases; bases outside gene matches: 11. Germline V gives CDR1 SGDLS, CDR2 YYNGEE. For the CDR3, the DNA is TGTGCCAGCAGCGTAGATGTGGCGGGGGGATACCTCACAGATACGCAGTATTTT. Protein product: CASSVDVAGGYLTDTQYF.

V gene TRBV19 combines with J gene TRBJ2-5; 9 bases are a match to TRBD2. Germline CDR1 reads LNHDA; CDR2 reads SQIVND (reference sequence). Trimming took 3 bases from V and 5 from J; bases not matched to a gene: 10. The CDR3 length is 16 residues. The CDR3 loop reads CASSIGAGGLVETQYF. In DNA form, the CDR3 reads TGTGCCAGTAGTATCGGAGCGGGGGGTTTGGTGGAGACCCAGTACTTC.